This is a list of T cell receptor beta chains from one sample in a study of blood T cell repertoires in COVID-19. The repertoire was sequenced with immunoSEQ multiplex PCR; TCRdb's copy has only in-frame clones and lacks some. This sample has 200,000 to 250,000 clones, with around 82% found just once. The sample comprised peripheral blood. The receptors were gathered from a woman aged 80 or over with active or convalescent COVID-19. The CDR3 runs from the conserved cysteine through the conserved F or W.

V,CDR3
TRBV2,CAGWGQGQGEQFF
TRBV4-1,CASSQDGGGQGISQPQHF
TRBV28,CASGLTGTFLNNEQFF
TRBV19,CASSIGRQANYGYTF
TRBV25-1,CASSELVTDRTDTQYF
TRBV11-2,CASSLDPGMSKLFF
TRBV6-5,CASSSRQGYEKLFF
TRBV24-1,CATSDSRQGAYEQYF
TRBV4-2,CASSWRAGNTIYF
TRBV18,CASSDTGGSLGNTIYF
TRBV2,CASSPGQGSYNEQFF
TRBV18,CASSPGQGTDTQYF
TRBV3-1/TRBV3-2,CASSQGGWEQYF
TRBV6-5,CASRQGNNQPQHF
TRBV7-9,CASSLTARDTGYTF
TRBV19,CASSVETGGMDGYTF
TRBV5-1,CASSLRGDRATANYGYTF
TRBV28,CASRPGGEKLFF
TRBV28,CASSLDRGLYGYTF
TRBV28,CASSQRDSFQETQYF
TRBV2,CASRGAGGFYEQYF
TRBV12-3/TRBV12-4,CASSLLRGRGYTF
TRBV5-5,CASSWYEGLNTEAFF
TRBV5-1,CASSPGGYGYGYTF
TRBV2,CASSSDVNQPQHF
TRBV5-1,CASSLDRVHEKLFF
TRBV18,CASSPPGRGGWNEQFF
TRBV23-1,CASSQSNPGGAYEQYF
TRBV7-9,CASSFRGQETQYF
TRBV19,CASSDPRDRGRGTEAFF
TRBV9,CASSRAHWRDLSGNTIYF
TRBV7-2,CASRLQGYTEAFF
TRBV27,CASSLSGTLSNQPQHF
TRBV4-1,CASSQSRANFREKLFF
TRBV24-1,CATSILANSPLHF